Following are 16 T cell receptor beta chains from one sample sequenced in a study of neurological immune-mediated disorders. TCRdb processed the 5' RACE reads anew with MiXCR; each CDR3 protein has one entry. The data hold some 61,000 distinct CDR3 sequences, with around 4.2% observed a single time. Sequenced material: PBMCs. The receptors were sampled from a man aged 30 to 45 with multiple sclerosis.

This clonotype showed up many times. This rearrangement joins TRBV12-3 or TRBV12-4 to TRBJ2-7, with D possibly being TRBD2 (5 bases). V was trimmed by 6 bases and J by 1 base, leaving 13 bases between them. The CDR3 loop spans 14 amino acids. CDR3 protein: CASRARTGSYEQYF. DNA of the CDR3: TGTGCCAGCAGGGCCAGGACTGGTTCCTACGAGCAGTACTTC.

This clonotype occurred many times. The chain uses TRBV20-1 and TRBJ2-5, with D perhaps being TRBD1 or TRBD2 (5 bases each). Trimming removed 0 bases from V and 6 bases from J, with 14 bases in between. The CDR3 sequence is 14 residues long. Germline V lookup: CDR1 DFQATT, CDR2 SNEGSKA (reference sequence). CDR3 sequence (DNA): TGCAGTGCTAGAGATTGGGACCCCGGGAAGACCCAGTACTTC. The encoded protein is CSARDWDPGKTQYF.

This clonotype occurred many times. J is TRBJ1-5 and V is TRBV5-1; TRBD1 agrees at 7 bases. The ends lost 1 base at V and 1 base at J; junction bases unmatched: 2. CDR1 is SGHRS and CDR2 is YFSETQ in the germline V gene. The CDR3 sequence is 15 residues long. In DNA, the CDR3 is TGCGCCAGCAGCTTGACAGGGGAGAGCAATCAGCCCCAGCATTTT. This translates into CASSLTGESNQPQHF. Full variable domain (outside the CDR3, taken from reference TRBV5-1 and TRBJ1-5): KAGVTQTPRYLIKTRGQQVTLSCSPISGHRSVSWYQQTPGQGLQFLFEYFSETQRNKGNFPGRFSGRQFSNSRSEMNVSTLELGDSALYLCASSLTGESNQPQHFGDGTRLSIL.

Ten or more counts support this clonotype. The rearrangement uses TRBV20-1 and TRBJ2-5; the D gene is possibly TRBD2 (6 bases). The CDR3 runs 11 residues. V was clipped by 7 bases and J by 4 bases, with 10 bases between them. Germline loops: CDR1 DFQATT, CDR2 SNEGSKA (reference sequence). In DNA form, the CDR3 reads TGCAGTGTGAAGGAGGGAGAGACCCAGTACTTC. It encodes CSVKEGETQYF.

This clonotype was seen many times. The rearrangement links TRBV5-5 to TRBJ2-3; D is unresolved. The V gene lost 0 bases and the J gene lost 3 bases, with 5 bases spanning the gap. Germline lookup yields CDR1 SGHKS and CDR2 YYEKEE (reference sequence). This CDR3 region has 13 residues. The CDR3 region has the DNA TGTGCCAGCAGCTTGGCCGAGACAGATACGCAGTATTTT. Its protein product is CASSLAETDTQYF.

This clonotype occurred many times. V is TRBV7-6 and J is TRBJ1-5, with D perhaps TRBD1 (6 bases). This CDR3 region has 16 residues. Trimming stripped 1 base from V and 1 base from J, with 11 bases between. The germline gives CDR1 SGHVS, CDR2 FNYEAQ. CDR3 residues: CASSLGTGQSNQPQHF. The CDR3 DNA reads as TGTGCCAGCAGCTTAGGCACAGGGCAAAGCAATCAGCCCCAGCATTTT.

This clonotype showed up many times. The J gene is TRBJ2-3, the V gene TRBV7-7; D unresolved. Looked up from germline, CDR1 is SSHAT and CDR2 is FNYEAQ (reference sequence). The CDR3 runs to 17 residues. V was shortened by 5 bases and J by 6 bases, with 24 bases between the two germline ends. CDR3 in amino acids: CASSRLTDVVSPDTQYF. CDR3 nucleotides: TGTGCCAGCAGCCGATTGACGGACGTCGTGTCTCCGGATACGCAGTATTTT.

The sample holds many counts of this clonotype. The chain combines TRBV5-1 with TRBJ2-3; D remains ambiguous. The V gene lost 0 bases and the J gene lost 4 bases, with 9 bases spanning the gap. This CDR3 has 14 amino acids. CDR1 SGHRS and CDR2 YFSETQ come from the germline V gene. CDR3 sequence reads: CASSLVGLSDTQYF. CDR3 DNA: TGCGCCAGCAGCTTGGTTGGGTTGTCAGATACGCAGTATTTT.

This clonotype was detected ten times or more. The CDR3, as DNA: TGTGCCAGTAGCCCACAGGGAGGTTTCACTGAAGCTTTCTTT. Encoded protein: CASSPQGGFTEAFF. This chain joins TRBV19 and TRBJ1-1; possibly TRBD1 for D (6 bases). Germline V gene data show CDR1 as LNHDA and CDR2 as SQIVND (reference sequence). The CDR3 length is 14 residues. V was shortened by 6 bases and J by 4 bases, with 15 bases between the two germline ends.

In its sample, this clonotype was seen many times. The chain links TRBV5-8 to TRBJ2-1; 11 bases match TRBD2. The germline V gene has CDR1 SGHTS and CDR2 YDEGEE. The CDR3 length is 17 residues. V gave up 2 bases and J gave up 0 bases; unmatched junction bases: 4. The CDR3 loop reads CASSLTSGGFSYNEQFF. The CDR3 nucleotides read TGTGCCAGCAGCTTAACTAGCGGGGGATTCTCCTACAATGAGCAGTTCTTC. The whole variable domain, filled in from reference TRBV5-8 and TRBJ2-1, reads EAGVTQSPTHLIKTRGQQATLRCSPISGHTSVYWYQQALGLGLQFLLWYDEGEERNRGNFPPRFSGRQFPNYSSELNVNALELEDSALYLCASSLTSGGFSYNEQFFGPGTRLTVL.

This clonotype was recorded many times. V gene TRBV5-1 combines with J gene TRBJ2-3; D gene uncertain. CDR3 length: 15 residues. The germline CDR1 and CDR2 sequences are SGHRS and YFSETQ. V was trimmed by 0 bases and J by 0 bases, leaving 8 bases between them. The CDR3 sequence: CASSLDSLSTDTQYF. The CDR3 DNA sequence: TGCGCCAGCAGCTTGGACAGCCTTAGCACAGATACGCAGTATTTT.

A few counts support this clonotype. One end of the junction does not line up with germline, which may come from a read error. The rearrangement links TRBV2 to TRBJ1-6; the D is unclear. Germline V gene data show CDR1 as SNHLY and CDR2 as FYNNEI. The length of the CDR3 is 15 residues. The DNA of the CDR3 is TGTGCCAGCAGTGAAGCCCTGATCGGAGATTCACCCCTCAACTTT. Protein sequence: CASSEALIGDSPLNF.

This clonotype has ten or more counts. The chain joins TRBV5-1 to TRBJ2-5; 9 bases fit TRBD2. The ends lost 0 bases at V and 5 bases at J; junction bases unmatched: 11. The CDR3 is made up of 17 amino acids. The germline gives CDR1 SGHRS, CDR2 YFSETQ. The CDR3 loop is CASSLAPPSGGSETQYF. The CDR3 nucleotides read TGCGCCAGCAGCTTGGCTCCCCCCAGCGGGGGGAGCGAGACCCAGTACTTC.

Details on this clonotype: An end of the junction does not agree with germline; a read error may underlie this. The chain carries TRBV20-1 and TRBJ1-5; no clear D gene. The germline gives CDR1 DFQATT, CDR2 SNEGSKA (reference sequence). This CDR3 has 14 amino acids. For the CDR3, the DNA is TGCAGTGCTAGAGACGCCTACGACACTCAGCCCCAGAATTTT. Residues: CSARDAYDTQPQNF.

This clonotype was counted ten times or more. The CDR3 loop reads CSAKLAGDNTGELFF. The CDR3 nucleotides read TGCAGTGCCAAACTAGCGGGGGATAACACCGGGGAGCTGTTTTTT. The chain couples TRBV20-1 to TRBJ2-2, with TRBD2 identical over 11 bases. Germline CDR1 reads DFQATT; CDR2 reads SNEGSKA (reference sequence). The CDR3 extends over 15 amino acids. J was trimmed by 2 bases and V by 6 bases; bases with no gene match: 5.

This clonotype was detected ten times or more. V gene TRBV7-2 combines with J gene TRBJ1-5, with TRBD1 matching over 10 bases. V dropped 1 base and J dropped 4; count of bases not matched to a gene: 4. From germline, CDR1 is SGHTA and CDR2 FQGNSA. This CDR3 comprises 16 residues. Written as DNA, the CDR3 is TGTGCCAGCAGCTTAGTATGGACAGGGGGGAATCAGCCCCAGCATTTT. Protein: CASSLVWTGGNQPQHF.